This TCR beta chain was documented in a study of blood T cell repertoires in COVID-19. J gave up 2 bases and V 5 bases, and 6 bases lay outside the gene matches. The CDR3 is made up of 14 amino acids. Germline CDR1 reads SGHVS; CDR2 reads FQNEAQ. TCRdb keeps only in-frame clones here, not all; method: immunoSEQ multiplex PCR. This sample has under 250,000 clones, with roughly four fifths found just once. The clonotype comes from an older woman who had recovered from COVID-19. The rearrangement joins TRBV7-8 to TRBJ2-7; TRBD1 agrees at 7 bases. The sample was PBMCs or T cells enriched from blood (not recorded which). The CDR3 coding sequence is TGTGCCAGCAGCCAAGGGACAGCGACCTACGAGCAGTACTTC. Its protein is CASSQGTATYEQYF. Supplemented by reference TRBV7-8 and TRBJ2-7, the full variable domain reads GAGVSQSPRYKVAKRGQDVALRCDPISGHVSLFWYQQALGQGPEFLTYFQNEAQLDKSGLPSDRFFAERPEGSVSTLKIQRTQQEDSAVYLCASSQGTATYEQYFGPGTRLTVT.